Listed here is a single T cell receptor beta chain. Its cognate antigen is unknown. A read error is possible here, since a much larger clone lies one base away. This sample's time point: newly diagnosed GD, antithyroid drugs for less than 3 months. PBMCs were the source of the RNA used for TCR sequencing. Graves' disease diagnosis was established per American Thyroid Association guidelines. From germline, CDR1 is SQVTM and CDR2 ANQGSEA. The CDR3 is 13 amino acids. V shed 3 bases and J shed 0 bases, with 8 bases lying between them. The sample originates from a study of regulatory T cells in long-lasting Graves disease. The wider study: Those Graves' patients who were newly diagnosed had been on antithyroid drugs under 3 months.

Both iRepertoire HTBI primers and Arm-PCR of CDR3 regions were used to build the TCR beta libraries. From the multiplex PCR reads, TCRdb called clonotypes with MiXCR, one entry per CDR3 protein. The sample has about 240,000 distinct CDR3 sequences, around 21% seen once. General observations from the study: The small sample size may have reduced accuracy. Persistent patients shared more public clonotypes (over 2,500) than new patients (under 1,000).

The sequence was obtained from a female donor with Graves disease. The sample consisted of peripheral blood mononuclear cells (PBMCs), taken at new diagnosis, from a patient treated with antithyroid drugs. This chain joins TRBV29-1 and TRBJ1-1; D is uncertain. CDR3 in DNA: TGCAGCGTTGATTCTTCATTGAACACTGAAGCTTTCTTT. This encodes CSVDSSLNTEAFF.